The T cell receptor (beta chain) under discussion was sequenced for a study of CD8 T cells in Susac syndrome. V shed 5 bases and J shed 0 bases, with 10 bases lying between them. This CDR3 is 14 amino acids long. CDR1 is LNHDA, CDR2 SQIVND, per germline (reference sequence). High-throughput TCR beta sequencing covered peripheral CD8+ and CD4+ T cells. TEMRA cells were FACS-enriched, unlike CD8+ and CD4+ T cells, which were negatively isolated. Random hexamers were used to reverse transcribe the RNA input (roughly 0.5 to 1 ug). The amplification used immunoSEQ multiplex PCR on TCR beta CDR3; it spanned 54 Vbeta and 13 Jbeta. TCRdb re-called the immunoSEQ multiplex PCR reads through MiXCR, storing one row per CDR3 protein. The sample records approximately 76,000 distinct CDR3 sequences, around 96% being singletons.

The chain employs TRBV19 and TRBJ1-1; D gene unclear. The source material was CD8+ T cells from PBMCs. The TCR was taken from a human donor with multiple sclerosis. The CDR3 coding sequence is TGTGCCAGTAGTCCCCGACTGATGAACACTGAAGCTTTCTTT. Amino acid sequence: CASSPRLMNTEAFF.